This TCR beta chain was found in a study of blood T cell repertoires in COVID-19. This CDR3 has 15 residues. V lost 2 bases and J 8 bases, leaving 16 bases between the germline ends. Germline CDR1 KGHSH, CDR2 LQKENI. As originally analysed: For nucleated cells, counts were estimated from reference gene primer amplification. Using immunoSEQ multiplex PCR, the repertoire was profiled, and TCRdb retains in-frame clones only, with some absent. From that table come the V and J calls and clone size; the DNA was used to work out D and trimming. Among roughly 200,000 clones listed, around nine tenths were seen once. In this sample, this clone turned up a few times.

V gene TRBV18 combines with J gene TRBJ2-1; D may be TRBD1 (6 bases). The clonotype was recovered from a man aged 30 to 45 in a cohort exposed to, infected with or recovered from COVID-19 (not recorded which). The sample taken for sequencing was PBMCs or T cells enriched from blood (not recorded which). CDR3 coding DNA: TGTGCCAGCTCACCAAGAGCAGGGGCTGGAGATGAGCAGTTCTTC. It encodes CASSPRAGAGDEQFF.